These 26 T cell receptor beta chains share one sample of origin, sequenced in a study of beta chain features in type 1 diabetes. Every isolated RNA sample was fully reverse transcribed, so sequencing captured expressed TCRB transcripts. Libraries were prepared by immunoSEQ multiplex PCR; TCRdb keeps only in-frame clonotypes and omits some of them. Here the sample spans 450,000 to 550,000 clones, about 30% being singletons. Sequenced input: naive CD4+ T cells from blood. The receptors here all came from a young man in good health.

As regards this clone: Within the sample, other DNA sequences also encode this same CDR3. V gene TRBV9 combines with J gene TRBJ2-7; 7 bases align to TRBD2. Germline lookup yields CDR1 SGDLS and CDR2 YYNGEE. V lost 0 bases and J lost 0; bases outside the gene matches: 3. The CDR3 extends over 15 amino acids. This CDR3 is CASSVEGGSSYEQYF. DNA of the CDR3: TGTGCCAGCAGCGTAGAAGGCGGGAGCTCCTACGAGCAGTACTTC. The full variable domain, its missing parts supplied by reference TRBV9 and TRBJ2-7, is DSGVTQTPKHLITATGQRVTLRCSPRSGDLSVYWYQQSLDQGLQFLIQYYNGEERAKGNILERFSAQQFPDLHSELNLSSLELGDSALYFCASSVEGGSSYEQYFGPGTRLTVT.

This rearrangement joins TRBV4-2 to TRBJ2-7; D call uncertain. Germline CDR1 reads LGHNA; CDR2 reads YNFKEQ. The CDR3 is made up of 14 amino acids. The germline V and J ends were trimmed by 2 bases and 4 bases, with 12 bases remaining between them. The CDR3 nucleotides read TGTGCCAGCAGCCAAAGAATCATGGGGTACGAGCAGTACTTC. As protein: CASSQRIMGYEQYF.

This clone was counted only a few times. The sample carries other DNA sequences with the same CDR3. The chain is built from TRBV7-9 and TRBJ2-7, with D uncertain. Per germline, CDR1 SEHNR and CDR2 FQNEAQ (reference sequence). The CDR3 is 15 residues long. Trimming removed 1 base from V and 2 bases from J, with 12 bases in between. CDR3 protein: CASSLVKRGPYEQYF. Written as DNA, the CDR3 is TGTGCCAGCAGCTTAGTAAAGCGCGGTCCCTACGAGCAGTACTTC.

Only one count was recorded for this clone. The CDR3 DNA is TGTGCCAGCAGCGCAACTAGCGGGAGGTCGTACGAGCAGTACTTC. It is translated as CASSATSGRSYEQYF. The chain has TRBV7-2 and TRBJ2-7; 12 bases align to TRBD2. The CDR3 consists of 15 residues. Germline CDR1 is SGHTA and CDR2 is FQGNSA. The V gene end was trimmed by 5 bases and the J gene end by 4 bases; junction bases not matched to a gene: 6.

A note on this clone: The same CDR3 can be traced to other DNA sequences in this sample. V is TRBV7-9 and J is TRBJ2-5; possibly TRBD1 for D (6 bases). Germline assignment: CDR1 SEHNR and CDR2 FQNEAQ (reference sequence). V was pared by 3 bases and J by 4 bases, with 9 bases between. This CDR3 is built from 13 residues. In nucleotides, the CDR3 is TGTGCCAGCAGCTTGACAGGTGGAGAGACCCAGTACTTC. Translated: CASSLTGGETQYF.

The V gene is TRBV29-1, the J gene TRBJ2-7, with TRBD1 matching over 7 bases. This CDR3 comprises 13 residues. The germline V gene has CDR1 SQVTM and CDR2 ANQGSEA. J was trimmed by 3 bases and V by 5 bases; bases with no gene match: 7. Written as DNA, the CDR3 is TGCAGCGTTAGACAGGGTCCAGGCTACGAGCAGTACTTC. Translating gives CSVRQGPGYEQYF.

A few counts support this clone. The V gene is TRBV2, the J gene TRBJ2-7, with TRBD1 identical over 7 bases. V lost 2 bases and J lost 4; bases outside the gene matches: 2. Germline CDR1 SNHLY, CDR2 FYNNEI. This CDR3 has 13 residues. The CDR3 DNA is TGTGCCAGCAGTGAACCGGGACAGTACGAGCAGTACTTC. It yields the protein CASSEPGQYEQYF.

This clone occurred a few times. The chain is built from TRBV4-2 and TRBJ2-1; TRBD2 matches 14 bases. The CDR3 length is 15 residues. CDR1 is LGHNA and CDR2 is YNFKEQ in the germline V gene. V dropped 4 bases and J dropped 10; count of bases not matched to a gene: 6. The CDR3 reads CASSLGLAGDMEQFF. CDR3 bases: TGTGCCAGCAGCCTGGGACTAGCGGGAGATATGGAGCAGTTCTTC.

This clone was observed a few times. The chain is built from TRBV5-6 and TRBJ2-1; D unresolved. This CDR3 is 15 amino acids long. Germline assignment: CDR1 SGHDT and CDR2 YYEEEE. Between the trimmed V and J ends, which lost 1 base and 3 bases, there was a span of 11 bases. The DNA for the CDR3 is TGTGCCAGCAGCTTGATGAGAAACTACTACAATGAGCAGTTCTTC. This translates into CASSLMRNYYNEQFF. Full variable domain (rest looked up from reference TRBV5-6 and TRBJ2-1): DAGVTQSPTHLIKTRGQQVTLRCSPKSGHDTVSWYQQALGQGPQFIFQYYEEEERQRGNFPDRFSGHQFPNYSSELNVNALLLGDSALYLCASSLMRNYYNEQFFGPGTRLTVL.

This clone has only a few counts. The chain's CDR3 is CAWSVQGFADTQYF. The CDR3, as DNA: TGTGCCTGGAGTGTACAGGGCTTCGCAGATACGCAGTATTTT. The V and J genes are TRBV30 and TRBJ2-3, with a weak D call TRBD1 (6 bases). This CDR3 has 14 residues. Germline CDR1 is GTSNPN and CDR2 is SVGIG (reference sequence). The germline V and J ends were trimmed by 0 bases and 4 bases, with 11 bases remaining between them.

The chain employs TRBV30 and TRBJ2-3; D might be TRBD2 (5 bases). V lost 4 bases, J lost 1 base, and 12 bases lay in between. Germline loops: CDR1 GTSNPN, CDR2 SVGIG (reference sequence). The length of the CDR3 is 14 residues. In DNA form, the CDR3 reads TGTGCCTGGAAAACTAGTCTAGGCACAGATACGCAGTATTTT. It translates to CAWKTSLGTDTQYF.

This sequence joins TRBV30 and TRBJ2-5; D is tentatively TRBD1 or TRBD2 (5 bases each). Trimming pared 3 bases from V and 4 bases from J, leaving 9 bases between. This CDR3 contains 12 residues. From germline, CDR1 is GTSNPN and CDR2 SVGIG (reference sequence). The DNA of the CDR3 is TGTGCCTGGAGACTTGGGGGAGAGACCCAGTACTTC. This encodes CAWRLGGETQYF.

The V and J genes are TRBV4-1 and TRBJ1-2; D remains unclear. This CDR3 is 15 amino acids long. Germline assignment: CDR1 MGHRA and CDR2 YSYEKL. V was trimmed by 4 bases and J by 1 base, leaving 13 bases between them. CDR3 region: CASSRPPRINYGYTF. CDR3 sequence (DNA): TGCGCCAGCAGCCGCCCCCCTCGGATTAACTATGGCTACACCTTC.

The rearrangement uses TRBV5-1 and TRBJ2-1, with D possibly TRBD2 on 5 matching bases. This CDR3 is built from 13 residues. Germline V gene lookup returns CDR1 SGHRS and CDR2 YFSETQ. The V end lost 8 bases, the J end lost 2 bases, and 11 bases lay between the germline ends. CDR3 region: CASSAGAYNEQFF. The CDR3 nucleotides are TGCGCCAGTAGTGCGGGCGCCTACAATGAGCAGTTCTTC.

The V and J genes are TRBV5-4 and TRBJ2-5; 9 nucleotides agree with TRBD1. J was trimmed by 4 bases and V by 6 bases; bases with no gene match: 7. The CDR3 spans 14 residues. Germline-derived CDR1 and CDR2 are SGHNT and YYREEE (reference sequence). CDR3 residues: CASKGGTGRETQYF. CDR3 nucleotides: TGTGCCAGCAAGGGGGGGACAGGGAGAGAGACCCAGTACTTC.

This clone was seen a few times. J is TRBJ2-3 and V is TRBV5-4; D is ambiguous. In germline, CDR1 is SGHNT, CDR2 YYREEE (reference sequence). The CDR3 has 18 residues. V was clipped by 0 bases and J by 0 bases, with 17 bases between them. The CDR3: CASSLAMGLIPSTDTQYF. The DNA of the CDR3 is TGTGCCAGCAGCTTGGCGATGGGCCTGATTCCTAGCACAGATACGCAGTATTTT. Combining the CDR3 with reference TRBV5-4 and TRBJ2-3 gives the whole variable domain ETGVTQSPTHLIKTRGQQVTLRCSSQSGHNTVSWYQQALGQGPQFIFQYYREEENGRGNFPPRFSGLQFPNYSSELNVNALELDDSALYLCASSLAMGLIPSTDTQYFGPGTRLTVL.

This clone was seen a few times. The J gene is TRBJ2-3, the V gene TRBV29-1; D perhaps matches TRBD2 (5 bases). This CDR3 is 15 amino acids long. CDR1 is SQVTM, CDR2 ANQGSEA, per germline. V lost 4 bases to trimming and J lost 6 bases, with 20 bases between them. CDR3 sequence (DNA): TGCAGCGTTGGGCAACTAGGCGGACCGAAGGATACGCAGTATTTT. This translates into CSVGQLGGPKDTQYF.

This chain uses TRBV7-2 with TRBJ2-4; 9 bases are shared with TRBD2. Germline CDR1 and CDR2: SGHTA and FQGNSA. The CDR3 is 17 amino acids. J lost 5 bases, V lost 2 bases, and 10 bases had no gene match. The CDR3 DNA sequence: TGTGCCAGCAGCTTATCGTCTAGCGGGAATGGTGAAAACATTCAGTACTTC. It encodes CASSLSSSGNGENIQYF.

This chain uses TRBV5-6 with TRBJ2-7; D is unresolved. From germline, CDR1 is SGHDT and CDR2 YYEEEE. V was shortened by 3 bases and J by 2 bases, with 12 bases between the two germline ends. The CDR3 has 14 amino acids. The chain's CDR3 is CASSSDLVPYEQYF. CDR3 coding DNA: TGTGCCAGCAGCTCCGACCTAGTCCCCTACGAGCAGTACTTC.

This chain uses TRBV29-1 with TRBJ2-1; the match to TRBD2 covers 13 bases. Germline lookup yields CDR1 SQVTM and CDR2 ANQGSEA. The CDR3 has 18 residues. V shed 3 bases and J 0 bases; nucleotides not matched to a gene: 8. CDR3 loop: CSVERTSGSLSSYNEQFF. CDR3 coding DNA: TGCAGCGTTGAGCGGACTAGCGGGAGTCTTAGCTCCTACAATGAGCAGTTCTTC.

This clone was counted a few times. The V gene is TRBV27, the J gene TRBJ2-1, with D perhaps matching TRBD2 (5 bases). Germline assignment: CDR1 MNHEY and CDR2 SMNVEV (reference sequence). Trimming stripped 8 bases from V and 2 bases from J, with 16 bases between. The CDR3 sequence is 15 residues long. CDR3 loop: CASRSARFAYNEQFF. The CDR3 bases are TGTGCCAGCCGTAGCGCGAGATTCGCCTACAATGAGCAGTTCTTC.

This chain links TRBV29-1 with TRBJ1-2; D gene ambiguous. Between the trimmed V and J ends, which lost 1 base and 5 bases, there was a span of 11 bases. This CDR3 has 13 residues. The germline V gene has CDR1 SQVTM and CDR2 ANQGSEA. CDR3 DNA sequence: TGCAGCGTTGAAGTCCAGCCGCGGTATGGCTACACCTTC. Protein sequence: CSVEVQPRYGYTF.

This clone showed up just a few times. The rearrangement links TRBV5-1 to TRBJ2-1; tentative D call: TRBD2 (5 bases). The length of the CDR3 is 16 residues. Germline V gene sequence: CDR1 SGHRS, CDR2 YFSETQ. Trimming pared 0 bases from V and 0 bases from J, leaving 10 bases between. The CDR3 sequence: CASSLGQRSSYNEQFF. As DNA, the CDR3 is TGCGCCAGCAGCTTGGGGCAGCGGAGCTCCTACAATGAGCAGTTCTTC.

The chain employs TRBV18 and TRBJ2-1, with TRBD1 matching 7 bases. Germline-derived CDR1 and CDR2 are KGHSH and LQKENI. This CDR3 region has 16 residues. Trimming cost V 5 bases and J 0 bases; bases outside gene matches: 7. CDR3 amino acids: CASSSSGTVSYNEQFF. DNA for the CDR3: TGTGCCAGCTCATCATCCGGGACAGTCTCCTACAATGAGCAGTTCTTC. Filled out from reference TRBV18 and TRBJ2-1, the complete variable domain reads NAGVMQNPRHLVRRRGQEARLRCSPMKGHSHVYWYRQLPEEGLKFMVYLQKENIIDESGMPKERFSAEFPKEGPSILRIQQVVRGDSAAYFCASSSSGTVSYNEQFFGPGTRLTVL.

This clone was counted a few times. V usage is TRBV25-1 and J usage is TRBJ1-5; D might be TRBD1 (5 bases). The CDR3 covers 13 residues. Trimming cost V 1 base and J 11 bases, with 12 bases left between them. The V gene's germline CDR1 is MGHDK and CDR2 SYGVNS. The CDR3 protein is CASSEFGGKAQHF. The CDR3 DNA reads TGTGCCAGCAGTGAATTTGGGGGGAAGGCCCAGCATTTT. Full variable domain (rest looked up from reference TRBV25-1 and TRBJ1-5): EADIYQTPRYLVIGTGKKITLECSQTMGHDKMYWYQQDPGMELHLIHYSYGVNSTEKGDLSSESTVSRIRTEHFPLTLESARPSHTSQYLCASSEFGGKAQHFGDGTRLSIL.

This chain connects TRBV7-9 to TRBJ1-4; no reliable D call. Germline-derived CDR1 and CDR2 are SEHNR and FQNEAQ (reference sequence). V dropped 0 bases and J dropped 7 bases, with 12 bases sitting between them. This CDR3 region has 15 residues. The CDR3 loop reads CASSLAGGNGEKLFF. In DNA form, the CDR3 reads TGTGCCAGCAGCTTAGCTGGAGGAAATGGTGAAAAACTGTTTTTT. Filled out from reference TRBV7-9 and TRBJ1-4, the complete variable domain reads DTGVSQNPRHKITKRGQNVTFRCDPISEHNRLYWYRQTLGQGPEFLTYFQNEAQLEKSRLLSDRFSAERPKGSFSTLEIQRTEQGDSAMYLCASSLAGGNGEKLFFGSGTQLSVL.